The sequence of this TCR beta chain was determined in a study of cytomegalovirus exposure and HLA in healthy donors. Germline V CDR1 and CDR2: SGHRS, YFSETQ. The CDR3 extends over 15 amino acids. V lost 0 bases and J lost 2, with 12 bases in between. It was with 60 Vbeta and 13 Jbeta primers that the PCR ran. Clones were sequenced by immunoSEQ multiplex PCR, and TCRdb holds only the in-frame ones, with some missing. The profile shows some 140,000 clones, more than 60% of them singletons. The sample was PBMCs. The chain uses TRBV5-1 and TRBJ2-7, with a possible D match to TRBD1 (5 bases). This TCR was sampled from a woman aged 40 to 50 in good health and CMV-seronegative. CDR3 amino acids: CASSLAQGGPYEQYF. DNA for the CDR3: TGCGCCAGCAGCTTGGCCCAGGGTGGACCCTACGAGCAGTACTTC.